Reported below is one T cell receptor (beta chain). The sample comes from a study of control samples from healthy donors and cancer patients. The method was immunoSEQ multiplex PCR; TCRdb's version includes in-frame clones alone and lacks a portion of them. The table has over 85,000 clones, about 91% seen once. The CDR3 sequence is 11 residues long. V dropped 4 bases and J dropped 5 bases, with 5 bases sitting between them. Germline V gene data show CDR1 as MGHDK and CDR2 as SYGVNS. This TCR came from a woman aged 18-30 years in good health. The sequencing sample was made of blood. The chain links TRBV25-1 to TRBJ1-1; D is uncertain. CDR3 nucleotides: TGTGCCAGCAGTGGGTGGACTGAAGCTTTCTTT. Protein product: CASSGWTEAFF.